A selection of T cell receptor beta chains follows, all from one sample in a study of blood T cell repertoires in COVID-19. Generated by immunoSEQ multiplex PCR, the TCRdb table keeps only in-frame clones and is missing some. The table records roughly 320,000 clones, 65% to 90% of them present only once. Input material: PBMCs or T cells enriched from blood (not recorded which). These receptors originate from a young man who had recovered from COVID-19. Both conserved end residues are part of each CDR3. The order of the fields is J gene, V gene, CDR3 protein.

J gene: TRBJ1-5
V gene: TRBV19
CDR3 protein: CASSRQAYSNQPQHF

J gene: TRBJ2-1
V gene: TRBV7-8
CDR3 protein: CASSLTSASNEQFF

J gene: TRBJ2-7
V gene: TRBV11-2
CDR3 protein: CASSQNLYEQYF

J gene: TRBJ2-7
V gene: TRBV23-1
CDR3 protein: CASRIPGQNLTYEQYF

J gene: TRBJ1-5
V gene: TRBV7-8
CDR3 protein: CASSLGTGGGQPQHF

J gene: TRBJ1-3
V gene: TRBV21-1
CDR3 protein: CASKDSRGGNTIYF

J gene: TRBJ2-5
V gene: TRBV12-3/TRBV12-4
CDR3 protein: CASSFGSGKYF

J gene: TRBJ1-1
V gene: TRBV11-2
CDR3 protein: CASTVFGKMNTEAFF

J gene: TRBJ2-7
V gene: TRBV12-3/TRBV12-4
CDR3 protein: CASTSGLAYEQYF

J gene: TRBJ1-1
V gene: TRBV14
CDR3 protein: CASSQTGNTEAFF

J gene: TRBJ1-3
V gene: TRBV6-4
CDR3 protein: CASSDPDRPSGNTIYF

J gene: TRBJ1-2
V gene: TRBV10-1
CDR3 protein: CASSTDQGFDYGYTF

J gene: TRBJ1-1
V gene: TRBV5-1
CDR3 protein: CASSSYRGLSDTEAFF

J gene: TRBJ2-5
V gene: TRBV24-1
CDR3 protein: CATSAGPSWTGERETQYF

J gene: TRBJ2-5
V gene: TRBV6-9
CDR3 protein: CASSTTEETQYF

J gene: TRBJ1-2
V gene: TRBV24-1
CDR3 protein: CATSDSTGRNYGYTF

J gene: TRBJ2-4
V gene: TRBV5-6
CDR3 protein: CASSKDRAKNIQYF

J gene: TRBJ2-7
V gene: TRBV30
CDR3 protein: CAWNRGGASRYEQYF

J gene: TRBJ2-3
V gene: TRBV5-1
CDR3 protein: CASSLGDRGSTDTQYF

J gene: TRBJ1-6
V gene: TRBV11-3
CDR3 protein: CASSRAAGSPLHF

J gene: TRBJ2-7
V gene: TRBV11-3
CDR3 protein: CASSLEKTGGGYEQYF

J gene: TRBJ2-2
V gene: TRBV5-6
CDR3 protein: CASTVRKTSGIGELFF

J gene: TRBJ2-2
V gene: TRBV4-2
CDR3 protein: CASSPGLAAGELFF

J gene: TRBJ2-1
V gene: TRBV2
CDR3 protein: CASHIEISANEQFF

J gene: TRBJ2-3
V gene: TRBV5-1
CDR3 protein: CASWVGHSTDTQYF

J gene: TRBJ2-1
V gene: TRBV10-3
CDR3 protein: CATRQALYNEQFF

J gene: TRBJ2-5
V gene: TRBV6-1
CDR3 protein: CASSGATRVGQETQYF

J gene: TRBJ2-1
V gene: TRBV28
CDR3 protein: CASSLQFGTGIEQFF

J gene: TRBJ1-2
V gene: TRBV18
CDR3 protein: CASSHAQSFLNYGYTF

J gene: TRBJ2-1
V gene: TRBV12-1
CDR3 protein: CASTSGQREILYNEQFF

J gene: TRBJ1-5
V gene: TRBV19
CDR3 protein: CASSYWGQGYHQPQHF

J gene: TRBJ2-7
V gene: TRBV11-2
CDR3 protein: CASSLEAGPAYEQYF

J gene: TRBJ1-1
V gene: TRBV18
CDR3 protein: CASSPGQMNTEAFF

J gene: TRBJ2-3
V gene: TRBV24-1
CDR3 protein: CATSDRSPRQGADTQYF

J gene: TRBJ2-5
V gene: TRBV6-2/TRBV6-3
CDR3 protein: CASSRNGRETQYF

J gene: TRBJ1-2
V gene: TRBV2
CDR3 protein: CASRDSPQYGYTF

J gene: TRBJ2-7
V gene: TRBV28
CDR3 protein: CASRPGGGAYEQYF

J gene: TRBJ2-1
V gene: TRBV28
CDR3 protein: CATLTETDNEQFF

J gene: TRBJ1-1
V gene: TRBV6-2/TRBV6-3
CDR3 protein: CASSYRRGGLNEAFF